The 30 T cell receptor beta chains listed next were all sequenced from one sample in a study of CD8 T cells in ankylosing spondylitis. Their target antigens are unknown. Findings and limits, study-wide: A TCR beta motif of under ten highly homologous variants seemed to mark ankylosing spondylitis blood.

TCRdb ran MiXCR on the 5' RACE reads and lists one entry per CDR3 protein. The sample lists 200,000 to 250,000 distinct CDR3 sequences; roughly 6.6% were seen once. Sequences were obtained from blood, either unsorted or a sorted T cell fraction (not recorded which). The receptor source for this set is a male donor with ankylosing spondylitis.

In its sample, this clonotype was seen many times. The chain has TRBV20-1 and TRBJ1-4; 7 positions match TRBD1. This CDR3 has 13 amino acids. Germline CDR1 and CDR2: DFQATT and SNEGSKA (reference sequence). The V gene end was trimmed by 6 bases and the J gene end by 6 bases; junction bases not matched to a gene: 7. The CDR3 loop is CSAQGQRDEKLFF. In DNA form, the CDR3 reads TGCAGTGCCCAGGGACAGCGGGATGAAAAACTGTTTTTT.

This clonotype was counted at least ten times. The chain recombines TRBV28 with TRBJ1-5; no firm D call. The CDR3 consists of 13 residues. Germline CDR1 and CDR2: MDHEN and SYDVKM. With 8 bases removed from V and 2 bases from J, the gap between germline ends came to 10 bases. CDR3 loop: CASEGHGNQPQHF. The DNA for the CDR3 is TGTGCCAGCGAAGGGCATGGCAATCAGCCCCAGCATTTT. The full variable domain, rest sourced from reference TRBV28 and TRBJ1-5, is DVKVTQSSRYLVKRTGEKVFLECVQDMDHENMFWYRQDPGLGLRLIYFSYDVKMKEKGDIPEGYSVSREKKERFSLILESASTNQTSMYLCASEGHGNQPQHFGDGTRLSIL.

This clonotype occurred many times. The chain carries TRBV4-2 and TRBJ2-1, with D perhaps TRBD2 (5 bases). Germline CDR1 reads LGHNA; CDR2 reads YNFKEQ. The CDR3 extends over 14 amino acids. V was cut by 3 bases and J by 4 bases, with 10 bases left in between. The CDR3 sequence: CASSHRGSYNEQFF. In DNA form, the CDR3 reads TGTGCCAGCAGCCATAGAGGGAGTTACAATGAGCAGTTCTTC.

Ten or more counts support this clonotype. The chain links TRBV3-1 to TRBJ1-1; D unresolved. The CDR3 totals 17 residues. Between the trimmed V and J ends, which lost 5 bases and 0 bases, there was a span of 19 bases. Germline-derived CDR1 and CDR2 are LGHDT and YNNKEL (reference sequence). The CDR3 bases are TGTGCCAGCAGCGTTAGACCACCGCGCGGAATGAACACTGAAGCTTTCTTT. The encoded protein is CASSVRPPRGMNTEAFF. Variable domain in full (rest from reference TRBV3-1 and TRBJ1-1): DTAVSQTPKYLVTQMGNDKSIKCEQNLGHDTMYWYKQDSKKFLKIMFSYNNKELIINETVPNRFSPKSPDKAHLNLHINSLELGDSAVYFCASSVRPPRGMNTEAFFGQGTRLTVV.

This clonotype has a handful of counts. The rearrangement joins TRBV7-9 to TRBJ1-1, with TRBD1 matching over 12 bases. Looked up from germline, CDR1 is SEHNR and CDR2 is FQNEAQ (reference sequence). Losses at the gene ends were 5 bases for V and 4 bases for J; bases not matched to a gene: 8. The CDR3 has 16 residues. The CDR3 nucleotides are TGTGCCAGCAGCCCAACCGGGACAGGGGGCGGCACTGAAGCTTTCTTT. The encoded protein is CASSPTGTGGGTEAFF.

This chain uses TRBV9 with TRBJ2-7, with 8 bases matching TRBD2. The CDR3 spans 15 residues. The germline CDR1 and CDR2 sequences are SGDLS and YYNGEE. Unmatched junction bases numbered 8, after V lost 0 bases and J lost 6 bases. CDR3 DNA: TGTGCCAGCAGCGTAGATGGCGGGAGGTCCCGCGAGCAGTACTTC. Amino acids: CASSVDGGRSREQYF.

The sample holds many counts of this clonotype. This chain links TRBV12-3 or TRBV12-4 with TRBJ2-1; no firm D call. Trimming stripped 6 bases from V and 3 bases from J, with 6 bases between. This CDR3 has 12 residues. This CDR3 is CASRNGYNEQFF. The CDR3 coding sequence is TGTGCCAGCAGGAACGGCTACAATGAGCAGTTCTTC.

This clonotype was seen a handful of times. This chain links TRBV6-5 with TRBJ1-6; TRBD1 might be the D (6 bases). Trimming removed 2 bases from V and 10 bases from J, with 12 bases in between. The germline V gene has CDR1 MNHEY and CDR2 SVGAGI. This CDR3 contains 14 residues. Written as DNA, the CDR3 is TGTGCCAGCAGTTACGCGGGACAATACTCACCCCTCCACTTT. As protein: CASSYAGQYSPLHF.

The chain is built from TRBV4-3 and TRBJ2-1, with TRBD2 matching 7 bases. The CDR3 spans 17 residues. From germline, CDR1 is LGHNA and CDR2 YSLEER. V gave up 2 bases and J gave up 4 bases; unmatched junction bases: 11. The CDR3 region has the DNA TGCGCCAGCAGCCAATCGGTAGTGGGAGGGCCTTACAATGAGCAGTTCTTC. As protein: CASSQSVVGGPYNEQFF.

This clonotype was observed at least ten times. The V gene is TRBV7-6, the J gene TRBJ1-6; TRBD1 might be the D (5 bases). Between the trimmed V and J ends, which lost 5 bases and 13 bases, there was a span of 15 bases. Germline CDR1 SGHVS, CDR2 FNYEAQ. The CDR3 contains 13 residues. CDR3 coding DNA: TGTGCCAGCAGCCCGGGACCCAATGAGCCCCTCCACTTT. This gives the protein CASSPGPNEPLHF.

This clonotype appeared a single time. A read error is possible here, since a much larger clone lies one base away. CDR3 sequence: CSAGGLAGSYHEQFF. In DNA form, the CDR3 reads TGCAGCGCAGGTGGACTAGCGGGGTCCTACCATGAGCAGTTCTTC. J is TRBJ2-1 and V is TRBV29-1; 12 nucleotides agree with TRBD2. The CDR3 is made up of 15 amino acids. Germline CDR1 and CDR2: SQVTM and ANQGSEA.

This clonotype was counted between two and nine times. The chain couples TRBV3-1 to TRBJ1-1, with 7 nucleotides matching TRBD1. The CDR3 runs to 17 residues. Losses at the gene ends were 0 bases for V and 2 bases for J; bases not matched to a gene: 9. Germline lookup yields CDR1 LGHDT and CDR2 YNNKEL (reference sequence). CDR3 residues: CASSQDLGTDLNTEAFF. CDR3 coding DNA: TGTGCCAGCAGCCAAGATCTGGGGACAGACCTTAACACTGAAGCTTTCTTT.

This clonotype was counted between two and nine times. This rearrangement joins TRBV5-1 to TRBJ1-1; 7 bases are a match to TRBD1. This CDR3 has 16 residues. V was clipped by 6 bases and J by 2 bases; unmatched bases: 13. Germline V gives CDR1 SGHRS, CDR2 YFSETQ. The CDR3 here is CASTLGTDQLNTEAFF. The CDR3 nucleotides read TGCGCCAGCACTCTCGGGACAGACCAGCTAAACACTGAAGCTTTCTTT.

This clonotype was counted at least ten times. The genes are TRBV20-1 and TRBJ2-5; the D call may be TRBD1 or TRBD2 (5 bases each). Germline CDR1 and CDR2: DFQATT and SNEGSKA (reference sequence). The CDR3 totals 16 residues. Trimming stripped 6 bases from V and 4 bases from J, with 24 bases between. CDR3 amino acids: CSAPWPGRGPIETQYF. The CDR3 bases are TGCAGTGCGCCTTGGCCAGGAAGGGGACCAATAGAGACCCAGTACTTC.

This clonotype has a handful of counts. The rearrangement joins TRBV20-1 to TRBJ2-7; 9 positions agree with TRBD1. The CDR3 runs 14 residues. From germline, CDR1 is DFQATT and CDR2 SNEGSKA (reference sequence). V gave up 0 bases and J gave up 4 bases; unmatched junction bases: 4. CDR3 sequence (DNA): TGCAGTGCTAGAGAAACAGGGGGCGATTACGAGCAGTACTTC. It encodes CSARETGGDYEQYF.

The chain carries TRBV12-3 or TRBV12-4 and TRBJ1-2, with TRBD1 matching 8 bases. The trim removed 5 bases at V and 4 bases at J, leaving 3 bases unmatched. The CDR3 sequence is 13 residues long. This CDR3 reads CASSTGQVYGYTF. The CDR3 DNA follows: TGTGCCAGCAGTACGGGACAGGTCTATGGCTACACCTTC.

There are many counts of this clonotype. The CDR3 is CATSRRGGESTDTQYF. In nucleotides, the CDR3 is TGTGCCACCAGCAGGCGGGGCGGGGAAAGCACAGATACGCAGTATTTT. The V call is TRBV15, the J call TRBJ2-3, with D maybe TRBD2 (6 bases). Trimming cost V 3 bases and J 0 bases, with 13 bases left between them. Germline-derived CDR1 and CDR2 are LNHNV and YYDKDF (reference sequence). This CDR3 region has 16 residues.

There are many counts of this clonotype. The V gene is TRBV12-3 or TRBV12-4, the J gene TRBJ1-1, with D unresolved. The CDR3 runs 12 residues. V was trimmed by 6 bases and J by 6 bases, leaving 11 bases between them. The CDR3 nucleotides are TGTGCCAGCAGAAATGTTTGGGCTGAAGCTTTCTTT. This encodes CASRNVWAEAFF.

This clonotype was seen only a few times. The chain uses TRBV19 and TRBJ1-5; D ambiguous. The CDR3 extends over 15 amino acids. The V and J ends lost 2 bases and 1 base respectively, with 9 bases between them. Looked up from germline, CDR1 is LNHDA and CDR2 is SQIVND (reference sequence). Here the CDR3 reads CASSIYLWSNQPQHF. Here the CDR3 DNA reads TGTGCCAGTAGTATATACTTGTGGAGCAATCAGCCCCAGCATTTT.

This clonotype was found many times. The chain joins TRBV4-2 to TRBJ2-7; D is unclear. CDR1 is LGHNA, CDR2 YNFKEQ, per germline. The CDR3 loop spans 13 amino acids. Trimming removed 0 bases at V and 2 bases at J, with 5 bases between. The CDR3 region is CASSQDGPYEQYF. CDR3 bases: TGTGCCAGCAGCCAAGATGGGCCCTACGAGCAGTACTTC.

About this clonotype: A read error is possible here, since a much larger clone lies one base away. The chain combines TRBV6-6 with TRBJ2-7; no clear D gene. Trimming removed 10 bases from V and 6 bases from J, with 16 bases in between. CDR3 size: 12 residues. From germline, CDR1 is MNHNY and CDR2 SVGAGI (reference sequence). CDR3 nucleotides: TGTGCCAACACTCTCGGGTCGGGCGAGCAGTACTTC. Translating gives CANTLGSGEQYF.

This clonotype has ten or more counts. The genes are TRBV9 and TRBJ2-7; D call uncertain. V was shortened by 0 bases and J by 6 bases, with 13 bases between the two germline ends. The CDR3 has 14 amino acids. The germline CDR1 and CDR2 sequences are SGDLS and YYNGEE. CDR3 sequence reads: CASSVGGSTGEQYF. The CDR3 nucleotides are TGTGCCAGCAGCGTAGGTGGCTCCACTGGCGAGCAGTACTTC.

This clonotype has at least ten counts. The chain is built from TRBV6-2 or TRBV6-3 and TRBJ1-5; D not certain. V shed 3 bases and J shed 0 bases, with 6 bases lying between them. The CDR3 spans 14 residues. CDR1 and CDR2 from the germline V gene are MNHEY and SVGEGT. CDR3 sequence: CASSYTYSNQPQHF. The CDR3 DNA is TGTGCCAGCAGTTATACGTATAGCAATCAGCCCCAGCATTTT.

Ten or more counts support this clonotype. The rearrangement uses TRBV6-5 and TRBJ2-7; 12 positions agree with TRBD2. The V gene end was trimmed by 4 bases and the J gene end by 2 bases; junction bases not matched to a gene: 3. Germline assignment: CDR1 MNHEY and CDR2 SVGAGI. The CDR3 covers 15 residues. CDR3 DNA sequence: TGTGCCAGCAGTTTTTCTAGCGGGAGGGCCTACGAGCAGTACTTC. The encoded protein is CASSFSSGRAYEQYF.

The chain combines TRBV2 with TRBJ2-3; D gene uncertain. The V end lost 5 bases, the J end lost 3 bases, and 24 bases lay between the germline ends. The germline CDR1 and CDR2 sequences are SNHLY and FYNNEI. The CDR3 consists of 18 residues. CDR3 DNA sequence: TGTGCCAGCAGTTCATTTCATGCCCTTAGTTGGGCGACAGATACGCAGTATTTT. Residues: CASSSFHALSWATDTQYF.

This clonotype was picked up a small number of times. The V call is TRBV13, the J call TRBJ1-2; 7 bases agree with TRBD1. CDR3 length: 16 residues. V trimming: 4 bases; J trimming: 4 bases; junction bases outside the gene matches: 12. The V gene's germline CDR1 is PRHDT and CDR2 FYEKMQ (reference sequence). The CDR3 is CASSSKDREQIYGYTF. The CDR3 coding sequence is TGTGCCAGCAGCTCCAAAGACAGGGAACAGATCTATGGCTACACCTTC.

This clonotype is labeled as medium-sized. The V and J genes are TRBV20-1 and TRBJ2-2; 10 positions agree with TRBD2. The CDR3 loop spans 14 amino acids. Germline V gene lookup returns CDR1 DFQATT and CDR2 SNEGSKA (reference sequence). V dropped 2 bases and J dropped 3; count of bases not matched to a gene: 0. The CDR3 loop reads CSARLAGDTGELFF. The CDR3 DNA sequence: TGCAGTGCTAGACTAGCGGGGGACACCGGGGAGCTGTTTTTT.

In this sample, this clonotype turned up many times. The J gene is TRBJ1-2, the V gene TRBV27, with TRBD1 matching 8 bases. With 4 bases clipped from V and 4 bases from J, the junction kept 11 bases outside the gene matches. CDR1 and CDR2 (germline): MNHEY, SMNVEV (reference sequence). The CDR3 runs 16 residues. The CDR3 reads CASSSPTGDYGYGYTF. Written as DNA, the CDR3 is TGTGCCAGCAGTTCCCCGACAGGGGATTATGGCTATGGCTACACCTTC.

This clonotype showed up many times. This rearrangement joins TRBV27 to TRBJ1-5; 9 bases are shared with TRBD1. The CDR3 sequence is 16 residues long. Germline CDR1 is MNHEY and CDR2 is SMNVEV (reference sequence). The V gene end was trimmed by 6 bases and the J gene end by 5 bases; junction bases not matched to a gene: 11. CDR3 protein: CASRPTSGTGYQPQHF. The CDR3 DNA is TGTGCCAGCAGACCGACTTCCGGGACAGGGTATCAGCCCCAGCATTTT.

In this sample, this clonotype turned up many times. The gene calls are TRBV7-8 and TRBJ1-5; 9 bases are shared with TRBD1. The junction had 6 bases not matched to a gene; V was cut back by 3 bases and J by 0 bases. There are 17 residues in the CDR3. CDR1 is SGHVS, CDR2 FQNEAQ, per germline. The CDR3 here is CASSLAGTGISNQPQHF. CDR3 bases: TGTGCCAGCAGCTTGGCCGGGACAGGGATTAGCAATCAGCCCCAGCATTTT. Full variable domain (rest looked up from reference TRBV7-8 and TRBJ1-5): GAGVSQSPRYKVAKRGQDVALRCDPISGHVSLFWYQQALGQGPEFLTYFQNEAQLDKSGLPSDRFFAERPEGSVSTLKIQRTQQEDSAVYLCASSLAGTGISNQPQHFGDGTRLSIL.